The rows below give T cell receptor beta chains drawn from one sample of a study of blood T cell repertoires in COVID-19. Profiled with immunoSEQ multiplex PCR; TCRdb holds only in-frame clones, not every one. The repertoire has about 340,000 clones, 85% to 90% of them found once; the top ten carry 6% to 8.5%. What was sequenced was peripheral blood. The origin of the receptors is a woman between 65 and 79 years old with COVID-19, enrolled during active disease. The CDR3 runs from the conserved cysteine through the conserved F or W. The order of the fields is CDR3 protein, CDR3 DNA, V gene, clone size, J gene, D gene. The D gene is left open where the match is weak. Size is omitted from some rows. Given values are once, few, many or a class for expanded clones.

CDR3: CASSSQGGSPLHF
DNA: TGTGCCAGTAGTTCCCAGGGAGGTTCACCCCTCCACTTT
V: TRBV19
size: .
J: TRBJ1-6
D: .

CDR3: CASSHRTGSGNQPQHF
DNA: TGTGCCAGTAGTCACCGGACAGGGTCGGGCAATCAGCCCCAGCATTTT
V: TRBV19
size: .
J: TRBJ1-5
D: TRBD1

CDR3: CASSKGTGGRNEQFF
DNA: TGTGCCAGCAGCAAGGGAACGGGGGGGCGCAATGAGCAGTTCTTC
V: TRBV13
size: once
J: TRBJ2-1
D: TRBD2

CDR3: CAAGPGETQYF
DNA: TGTGCCGCAGGGCCCGGGGAGACCCAGTACTTC
V: TRBV28
size: .
J: TRBJ2-5
D: .

CDR3: CASSLYATVVDTEAFF
DNA: TGTGCCAGCAGTTTATACGCGACAGTCGTCGACACTGAAGCTTTCTTT
V: TRBV28
size: .
J: TRBJ1-1
D: .

CDR3: CASSQPFSGGRGEQFF
DNA: TGCGCCAGCAGCCAACCCTTTAGCGGGGGGCGGGGTGAGCAGTTCTTC
V: TRBV4-1
size: once
J: TRBJ2-1
D: TRBD2

CDR3: CASSQTGYSNQPQHF
DNA: TGTGCCAGCAGCCAGACAGGGTATAGCAATCAGCCCCAGCATTTT
V: TRBV28
size: .
J: TRBJ1-5
D: TRBD1

CDR3: CASSVGQGRNTIYF
DNA: TGTGCCAGCAGCGTAGGGCAGGGGAGAAACACCATATATTTT
V: TRBV9
size: once
J: TRBJ1-3
D: .

CDR3: CASTPLGGGTTGELFF
DNA: TGTGCCAGCACCCCCTTAGGGGGGGGTACCACCGGGGAGCTGTTTTTT
V: TRBV27
size: .
J: TRBJ2-2
D: .

CDR3: CASSLVGVNQPQHF
DNA: TGTGCCAGCAGTTTAGTCGGGGTAAACCAGCCCCAGCATTTT
V: TRBV27
size: .
J: TRBJ1-5
D: .

CDR3: CASSYVAGVGGEQFF
DNA: TGTGCCAGCAGTTACGTGGCGGGGGTTGGTGGTGAGCAGTTCTTC
V: TRBV6-6
size: once
J: TRBJ2-1
D: TRBD2

CDR3: CASSLARGKVDEQFF
DNA: TGCGCCAGCAGCTTGGCCCGGGGGAAAGTAGATGAGCAGTTCTTC
V: TRBV5-1
size: .
J: TRBJ2-1
D: .

CDR3: CASSTTTGYTGELFF
DNA: TGTGCCAGTAGCACCACCACGGGGTACACCGGGGAGCTGTTTTTT
V: TRBV19
size: .
J: TRBJ2-2
D: .

CDR3: CASSRAGERGVEAFF
DNA: TGCGCCAGCAGTCGCGCGGGGGAGCGGGGGGTTGAAGCTTTCTTT
V: TRBV10-2
size: .
J: TRBJ1-1
D: .

CDR3: CASSSGQGDTDTQYF
DNA: TGTGCCAGCAGTTCCGGACAGGGCGACACAGATACGCAGTATTTT
V: TRBV6-5
size: .
J: TRBJ2-3
D: TRBD1

CDR3: CASSRGTDSGNTIYF
DNA: TGTGCCAGCAGTAGGGGGACAGACTCTGGAAACACCATATATTTT
V: TRBV6-5
size: .
J: TRBJ1-3
D: TRBD1

CDR3: CASTTGTGGRNEQFF
DNA: TGTGCCAGTACCACCGGGACAGGGGGCAGGAATGAGCAGTTCTTC
V: TRBV19
size: .
J: TRBJ2-1
D: TRBD1

CDR3: CASSPQGQLNTGELFF
DNA: TGCGCCAGCAGCCCCCAGGGACAGTTGAACACCGGGGAGCTGTTTTTT
V: TRBV4-1
size: once
J: TRBJ2-2
D: TRBD1

CDR3: CASSLGYGQPNTEAFF
DNA: TGTGCCAGCAGCTTAGGATACGGACAGCCGAACACTGAAGCTTTCTTT
V: TRBV7-9
size: .
J: TRBJ1-1
D: .

CDR3: CASSYFRGEDGYTF
DNA: TGTGCCAGCAGTTACTTTCGGGGTGAGGATGGCTACACCTTC
V: TRBV6-2/TRBV6-3
size: .
J: TRBJ1-2
D: .

CDR3: CASSQASGFNQPQHF
DNA: TGTGCCAGCAGTCAAGCCTCAGGGTTCAATCAGCCCCAGCATTTT
V: TRBV27
size: .
J: TRBJ1-5
D: .

CDR3: CASSYQTWGDGYTF
DNA: TGTGCCAGCAGTTACCAGACATGGGGCGATGGCTACACCTTC
V: TRBV6-2/TRBV6-3
size: once
J: TRBJ1-2
D: .

CDR3: CASSTGLASTDTQYF
DNA: TGTGCCAGCAGTACCGGACTAGCTAGCACAGATACGCAGTATTTT
V: TRBV2
size: .
J: TRBJ2-3
D: TRBD2

CDR3: CASSGQGQGIHINEKLFF
DNA: TGTGCCAGCAGTGGACAAGGACAGGGGATTCATATTAATGAAAAACTGTTTTTT
V: TRBV28
size: once
J: TRBJ1-4
D: TRBD1